This T cell receptor (beta chain) was documented in a study of T-cell reconstitution after alpha-beta-depleted transplantation in children. This clonotype came up a few times. The TCRbeta library incorporated unique molecular identifiers. TCRdb reprocessed the PCR reads via MiXCR and lists one record per CDR3 protein. This table holds roughly 350,000 distinct CDR3 sequences, 10% found once. Trimming pared 3 bases from V and 0 bases from J, leaving 10 bases between. The CDR3 extends over 15 amino acids. The clonotype originates from a human donor who donated a stem cell graft to a child with acute lymphoblastic leukemia. The chain is built from TRBV12-3 or TRBV12-4 and TRBJ2-3; no firm D call. The specimen comprised PBMCs from the stem cell graft donor, sampled from the stem cell graft. CDR3 sequence reads: CASSLRTVSTDTQYF. In DNA, the CDR3 is TGTGCCAGCAGTTTGCGGACGGTCAGCACAGATACGCAGTATTTT.